This T cell receptor beta chain is from a study of blood T cell repertoires in COVID-19. Study in general: Samples taken during acute and convalescent COVID-19 were collected in the United States, Italy and Spain.

The cohort comprised adults aged roughly 18 to 95 years residing in 20 to 25 US areas. Participants reported their clinical history, and cohort assignment relied on those reports. Germline assignment: CDR1 SGDLS and CDR2 YYNGEE. The CDR3 covers 19 residues. V was clipped by 0 bases and J by 1 base; unmatched bases: 5. Assay: immunoSEQ multiplex PCR; the TCRdb copy retains only in-frame clones and omits some. The table includes 250,000 to 400,000 clones, about nine tenths detected once. The J gene is TRBJ2-2, the V gene TRBV9, with 14 bases lining up with TRBD2. The clonotype was recovered from a man aged 55 to 69 who had recovered from COVID-19. Material for sequencing was PBMCs or T cells enriched from blood (not recorded which). DNA for the CDR3: TGTGCCAGCAGCGTAGGACTAGCGGGAGGGCCTGAGAACACCGGGGAGCTGTTTTTT. Its protein product is CASSVGLAGGPENTGELFF.